This TCR beta chain was captured by sequencing in a study of Ad26.COV2.S vaccination and SARS-CoV-2 variants. Whole-study context: Donor participated within the Ad26.COV2.S arm of the COV1001 trial. Doses of Ad26.COV2.S were injected into muscle once or twice, 56 days apart. Findings of the study overall: Total T cell responses may have been underestimated by the TCR breadth and depth analyses.

Specified treatment: some 20 received Ad26.COV2.S at low or high dose, single or two shots; several received placebo; per-sample allocation not given. The samples were gathered on day 63 after the first injection of vaccine or placebo. Repertoires were generated with immunoSEQ multiplex PCR, while TCRdb's copy carries only in-frame clones and drops some. There are roughly 350,000 clones in the sample; roughly 91% occur only once, and under 6% lies in the top ten. A note on this clone: Antigen specificity is unknown.

In germline, CDR1 is MNHEY, CDR2 SVGAGI. This CDR3 region has 13 residues. V was shortened by 8 bases and J by 6 bases, with 16 bases between the two germline ends. The input for sequencing was peripheral blood, taken in a trial of Ad26.COV2.S vaccine versus placebo. The chain couples TRBV6-5 to TRBJ1-1; D possibly corresponds to TRBD1 (6 bases). The sequence derives from a person between 18 and 59 years old who received the Ad26.COV2.S COVID-19 vaccine or a placebo. The CDR3 DNA follows: TGTGCCAGCGGCCAGGGGAGGCGGGCTGAAGCTTTCTTT. It translates to CASGQGRRAEAFF.